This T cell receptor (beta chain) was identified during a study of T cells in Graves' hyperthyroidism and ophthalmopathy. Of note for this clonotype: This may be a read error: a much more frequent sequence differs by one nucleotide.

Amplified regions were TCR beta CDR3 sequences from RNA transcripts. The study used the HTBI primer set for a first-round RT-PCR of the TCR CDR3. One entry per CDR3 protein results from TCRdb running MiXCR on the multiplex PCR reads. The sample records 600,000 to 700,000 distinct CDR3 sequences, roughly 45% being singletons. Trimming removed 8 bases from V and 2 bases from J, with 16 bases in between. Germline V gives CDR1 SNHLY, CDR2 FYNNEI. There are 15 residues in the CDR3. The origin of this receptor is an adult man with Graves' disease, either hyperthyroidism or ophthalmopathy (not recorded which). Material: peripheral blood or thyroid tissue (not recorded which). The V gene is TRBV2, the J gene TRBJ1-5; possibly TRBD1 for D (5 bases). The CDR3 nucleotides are TGTGCCAGCCGGCTGTGGGGAGGGGGCAATCAGCCCCAGCATTTT. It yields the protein CASRLWGGGNQPQHF.